This TCR beta chain originates from a study of blood T cell repertoires in COVID-19. For the study at large: There were acute and convalescent COVID-19 samples, and they came from the United States, Italy and Spain. The analysed material was cDNA or gDNA that came from T cells, B-cell-depleted T cells, or PBMCs.

Germline assignment: CDR1 SGHKS and CDR2 YYEKEE (reference sequence). This CDR3 is built from 16 residues. Trimming removed 3 bases from V and 7 bases from J; junction bases left unmatched: 10. Study processing details: Estimated nucleated cell counts came from reference gene primer amplification. Using immunoSEQ multiplex PCR, the repertoire was profiled, and TCRdb retains in-frame clones only, with some absent. V and J calls plus clone size are reproduced from that table; the DNA served to infer D and trimming. Of about 160,000 clones listed, roughly 79% are singletons. This clonotype was obtained from a woman aged 80 or over with acute or convalescent COVID-19. Source material: peripheral blood. This chain links TRBV5-5 with TRBJ1-5, with 10 bases aligning to TRBD1. The CDR3 is CASSSWDRGGRQPQHF. The CDR3 nucleotides read TGTGCCAGCAGCTCGTGGGACAGGGGAGGACGGCAGCCCCAGCATTTT.